This entry concerns a single TCR beta chain. Its specificity is not known. The entry originates in a study of siplizumab effects on memory and regulatory T cells. The V and J ends lost 1 base and 2 bases, in that order; junction bases with no gene match: 10. CDR3 length equals 19 residues. CDR1 and CDR2 from the germline V gene are SGHTA and FQGNSA. Points from the study as a whole: In controls, about 28% of mappable alloreactive CD4+ clones were Treg-derived on average, versus 68.8% with siplizumab. Naive T cell populations appeared to exhibit greater diversity than memory cells and appeared to be major alloresponse contributors.

Around 9.1 x 10^4 TCR templates per sample were assayed. Profiling relied on immunoSEQ multiplex PCR, and the TCRdb table lists in-frame clones only, not all of them. In the table there are 100,000 to 110,000 clones, 94% of which are singletons. This TCR was sampled from a human donor in good health. The rearrangement links TRBV7-2 to TRBJ2-3, with 12 bases identical to TRBD2. Sequences were obtained from non-Treg CD4+ T cells sorted from blood. CDR3 nucleotides: TGTGCCAGCAGCTTAGAGTTAATGCGGACTAGCGGGACCACAGATACGCAGTATTTT. It specifies CASSLELMRTSGTTDTQYF.